This is a list of T cell receptor beta chains from one sample in a study of technical replicates of blood from a handful of donors. Sequenced by immunoSEQ multiplex PCR; TCRdb stores in-frame clones only, minus some. The data contain 70,000 or so clones, over 70% of them seen just once; the ten biggest clones take up around 4.6%. The sample taken for sequencing was PBMCs. The receptors here all came from a human donor in good health. Some clones in this sample may be carry-over from other donors' samples. CDR3s include the opening cysteine and the closing phenylalanine or tryptophan.

cdr3_aa: CASRETGGPTEAFF; v_call: TRBV2
cdr3_aa: CASTREAGTGELFF; v_call: TRBV2
cdr3_aa: CASSYSNRGYTDTQYF; v_call: TRBV6-5
cdr3_aa: CASSLGGGSEETQYF; v_call: TRBV5-1
cdr3_aa: CASSEGGHGETQYF; v_call: TRBV2
cdr3_aa: CASSLYRAGTEAFF; v_call: TRBV5-4
cdr3_aa: CASSQVAGGGDEQFF; v_call: TRBV4-2
cdr3_aa: CASKERESSYEQYF; v_call: TRBV6-6
cdr3_aa: CASKRALDTQYF; v_call: TRBV7-2
cdr3_aa: CASSLGGSYGYTF; v_call: TRBV5-6
cdr3_aa: CASSPATGGNQPQHF; v_call: TRBV5-5
cdr3_aa: CASSERPALGGYTF; v_call: TRBV2
cdr3_aa: CASSSGLGDDGYTF; v_call: TRBV7-9
cdr3_aa: CASRRLAGDNEQFF; v_call: TRBV27
cdr3_aa: CASSYGQGAYGYTF; v_call: TRBV5-6
cdr3_aa: CASSPVRRDLAEQFF; v_call: TRBV7-3
cdr3_aa: CASSQGQFYEQYF; v_call: TRBV4-1
cdr3_aa: CASSRGGYTDTQYF; v_call: TRBV7-2
cdr3_aa: CASSYHGENTEAFF; v_call: TRBV6-5
cdr3_aa: CASSLGGSSYGYTF; v_call: TRBV5-6
cdr3_aa: CASSRASGWQFF; v_call: TRBV7-2
cdr3_aa: CASTQTGEGGYTF; v_call: TRBV7-2
cdr3_aa: CASSTREQETQYF; v_call: TRBV27
cdr3_aa: CASTSGRHSDTQYF; v_call: TRBV6-5
cdr3_aa: CASSDRENIGEQFF; v_call: TRBV7-2
cdr3_aa: CASSQLSGTGSYTQYF; v_call: TRBV4-3
cdr3_aa: CASSSGGRANTGELFF; v_call: TRBV5-4
cdr3_aa: CASSDYLYGYTF; v_call: TRBV9
cdr3_aa: CASRPLPTGTASGAFF; v_call: TRBV2
cdr3_aa: CASSLGQGAKGYTF; v_call: TRBV5-1
cdr3_aa: CASRGGMSYEQYF; v_call: TRBV6-5
cdr3_aa: CASSLLPQGAVNTGELFF; v_call: TRBV27
cdr3_aa: CASSLGQGVFYGYTF; v_call: TRBV7-2
cdr3_aa: CASSPEPDYGYTF; v_call: TRBV7-9
cdr3_aa: CASFGLAGTGELFF; v_call: TRBV27
cdr3_aa: CASTAGGANTGELFF; v_call: TRBV6-5
cdr3_aa: CASSSQRGGVGTDTQYF; v_call: TRBV7-3
cdr3_aa: CASSPGQGTGELFF; v_call: TRBV6-4
cdr3_aa: CASSVFGGRSYEQYF; v_call: TRBV19
cdr3_aa: CASSLSQGARNTEAFF; v_call: TRBV27
cdr3_aa: CASSEAGRETQYF; v_call: TRBV2
cdr3_aa: CASSLGGSYNSPLHF; v_call: TRBV27
cdr3_aa: CASSLNPGRYNSPLHF; v_call: TRBV5-1
cdr3_aa: CASSLVGRGLTEAFF; v_call: TRBV7-2
cdr3_aa: CASRRDLTGNEQFF; v_call: TRBV28
cdr3_aa: CASSPGTDQETQYF; v_call: TRBV5-4
cdr3_aa: CASSEIAGRPTGELFF; v_call: TRBV7-8
cdr3_aa: CASSSGTGGGIPYYEQYF; v_call: TRBV9
cdr3_aa: CARGARYEQFF; v_call: TRBV6-5